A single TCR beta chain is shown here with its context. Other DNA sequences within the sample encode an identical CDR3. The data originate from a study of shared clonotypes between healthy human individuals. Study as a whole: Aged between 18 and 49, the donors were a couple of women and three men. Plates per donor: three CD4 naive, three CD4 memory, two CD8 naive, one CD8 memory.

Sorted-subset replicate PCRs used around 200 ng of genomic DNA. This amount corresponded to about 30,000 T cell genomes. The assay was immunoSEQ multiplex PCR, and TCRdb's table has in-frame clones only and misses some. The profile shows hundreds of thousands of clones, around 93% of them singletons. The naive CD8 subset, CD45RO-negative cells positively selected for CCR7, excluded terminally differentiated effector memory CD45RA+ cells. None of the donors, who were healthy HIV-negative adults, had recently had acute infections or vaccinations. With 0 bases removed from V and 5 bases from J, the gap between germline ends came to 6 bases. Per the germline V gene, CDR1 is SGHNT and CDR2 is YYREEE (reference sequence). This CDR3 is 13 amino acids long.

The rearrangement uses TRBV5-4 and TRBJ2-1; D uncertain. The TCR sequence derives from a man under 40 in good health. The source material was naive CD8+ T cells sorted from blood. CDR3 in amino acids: CASSLGENNEQFF. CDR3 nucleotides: TGTGCCAGCAGCTTGGGAGAAAACAATGAGCAGTTCTTC. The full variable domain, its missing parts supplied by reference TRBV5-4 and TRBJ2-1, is ETGVTQSPTHLIKTRGQQVTLRCSSQSGHNTVSWYQQALGQGPQFIFQYYREEENGRGNFPPRFSGLQFPNYSSELNVNALELDDSALYLCASSLGENNEQFFGPGTRLTVL.